Listed below are T cell receptor beta chains from one sample, sequenced in a study of Graves' ophthalmopathy and Graves' hyperthyroidism. TCRdb fed the multiplex PCR reads into MiXCR, producing one record per CDR3 protein. The table includes 580,000 or so distinct CDR3 sequences, under 45% detected once. What was sequenced was peripheral blood or thyroid tissue (not recorded which). The receptors shown here come from an adult man with Graves' hyperthyroidism. Each CDR3 is given with its conserved first and last residue. The D gene is left open where the match is weak. Clone size appears in some rows only: once, few, many, or a class for an expanded clone.

>-|TRBV29-1|-|TRBJ1-4
CSVAGFATNEELFF
TGCAGCGTTGCAGGGTTTGCAACTAATGAAGAACTGTTTTTT
>-|TRBV20-1|many|TRBJ1-1
CSASGGASEAFF
TGCAGTGCTAGCGGTGGGGCGTCTGAAGCTTTCTTT
>-|TRBV20-1|once|TRBJ1-2
CSASGGGDDTF
TGCAGTGCTAGTGGCGGGGGGGACGACACCTTC
>-|TRBV29-1|-|TRBJ2-7
CSVGGGLADSYNEQYF
TGCAGCGTTGGTGGGGGGCTAGCGGACTCCTACAATGAGCAGTACTTC
>-|TRBV7-3|many|TRBJ2-2
CASSVTSVTGELFF
TGTGCCAGCAGCGTAACTAGTGTCACCGGGGAGCTGTTTTTT
>-|TRBV2|many|TRBJ1-2
CATGGNYGYTF
TGTGCCACCGGAGGGAACTATGGCTACACCTTC
>-|TRBV6-5|once|TRBJ1-6
CASSLRVDPPLHF
TGTGCCAGCAGCCTCAGGGTCGACCCACCCCTCCACTTT
>-|TRBV15|many|TRBJ2-2
CATADRNTGELFF
TGTGCCACGGCCGACAGGAACACCGGGGAGCTGTTTTTT
>-|TRBV27|few|TRBJ1-2
CASSLFGNYGYTF
TGTGCCAGCAGTTTATTCGGAAACTATGGCTACACCTTC
>-|TRBV6-1|few|TRBJ1-2
CASSTSGAYTF
TGTGCCAGCAGTACATCAGGGGCCTACACCTTC
>TRBD2|TRBV15|few|TRBJ2-1
CATSTLAGVNEQFF
TGTGCCACCAGCACACTAGCGGGAGTTAATGAGCAGTTCTTC
>TRBD2|TRBV7-2|many|TRBJ2-7
CASSSGVWAGEGSYEQYF
TGTGCCAGCAGCTCCGGGGTATGGGCGGGAGAAGGATCCTACGAGCAGTACTTC
>-|TRBV20-1|many|TRBJ1-2
CSVEGGREGYTF
TGCAGTGTTGAAGGGGGGCGGGAAGGCTACACCTTC
>TRBD1|TRBV2|-|TRBJ1-3
CASSGKQGAGNTIYF
TGTGCCAGCAGTGGGAAGCAGGGGGCAGGAAACACCATATATTTT
>-|TRBV29-1|many|TRBJ1-1
CSVLSRVGNTEAFF
TGCAGCGTATTGTCTCGTGTAGGGAACACTGAAGCTTTCTTT
>-|TRBV28|many|TRBJ1-2
CASSSTADYYTF
TGTGCCAGCAGTTCGACAGCCGACTACTACACCTTC
>-|TRBV2|many|TRBJ2-2
CASSQAWGTGELFF
TGTGCCAGCAGCCAAGCCTGGGGGACCGGGGAGCTGTTTTTT
>TRBD1|TRBV25-1|-|TRBJ1-1
CASSEYKGTDLNTEAFF
TGTGCCAGCAGTGAATATAAGGGGACAGACTTGAACACTGAAGCTTTCTTT
>-|TRBV25-1|many|TRBJ2-7
CASSISSEQYF
TGTGCCAGCAGTATTTCGTCCGAGCAGTACTTC
>-|TRBV2|few|TRBJ2-2
CASSEGEGTHTGELFF
TGTGCCAGCAGTGAAGGAGAGGGGACTCACACCGGGGAGCTGTTTTTT
>-|TRBV28|many|TRBJ2-7
CASSSGTPNEQYF
TGTGCCAGCAGTTCCGGGACCCCTAACGAGCAGTACTTC
>TRBD1|TRBV2|-|TRBJ2-7
CASSGDRESYEQYF
TGTGCCAGCAGTGGGGACAGGGAAAGCTACGAGCAGTACTTC
>-|TRBV5-4|few|TRBJ1-6
CASSIWRTDNGKYNSPLHF
TGTGCCAGCAGCATTTGGAGGACGGACAATGGGAAATATAATTCACCCCTCCACTTT
>-|TRBV19|many|TRBJ1-2
CASRDLGGDYGYTF
TGTGCCAGTAGGGACTTGGGGGGAGACTATGGCTACACCTTC
>TRBD1|TRBV11-2|many|TRBJ2-7
CASSSGQGAGEQYF
TGTGCCAGCAGCTCGGGACAGGGGGCTGGCGAGCAGTACTTC
>-|TRBV5-1|many|TRBJ1-6
CASSFGRSYNSPLHF
TGTGCCAGTAGTTTCGGACGCTCCTATAATTCACCCCTCCACTTT
>TRBD2|TRBV29-1|-|TRBJ2-7
CSVPSGRGEQYF
TGCAGCGTCCCTAGCGGGAGGGGTGAGCAGTACTTC
>-|TRBV19|few|TRBJ1-1
CASSLSRRVMNTEAFF
TGTGCCAGTAGTCTATCCCGCAGAGTCATGAACACTGAAGCTTTCTTT
>TRBD1|TRBV12-3/TRBV12-4|few|TRBJ2-3
CASSRTPDRTDTQYF
TGTGCCAGCAGCCGAACCCCGGACAGGACGGATACGCAGTATTTT
>-|TRBV27|few|TRBJ2-7
CASRDPGANNIHEQYF
TGTGCCAGCAGAGACCCCGGGGCCAACAACATCCACGAGCAGTACTTC
>-|TRBV2|many|TRBJ1-2
CATMLKGHYGYTF
TGTGCCACCATGCTAAAGGGGCATTATGGCTACACCTTC
>-|TRBV7-8|many|TRBJ1-1
CASSLGSTWTEAFF
TGTGCCAGCAGCTTAGGGTCAACCTGGACTGAAGCTTTCTTT
>-|TRBV24-1|-|TRBJ1-2
CASSGSGRATSF
TGTGCCAGCAGTGGGTCAGGGCGTGCTACCTCCTTC
>-|TRBV3-1|-|TRBJ2-5
CASSQDRASKETQYF
TGTGCCAGCAGCCAAGATAGGGCCAGTAAAGAGACCCAGTACTTC
>-|TRBV20-1|-|TRBJ2-5
CSARGTPQETQYF
TGCAGTGCTAGAGGGACACCCCAAGAGACCCAGTACTTC
>-|TRBV20-1|many|TRBJ1-2
CSAQGSYSKDYGYTF
TGCAGTGCCCAAGGATCCTACTCAAAGGACTATGGCTACACCTTC
>TRBD1|TRBV7-9|many|TRBJ1-1
CASSLPGTGRREAFF
TGTGCCAGCAGCTTACCCGGGACAGGGAGGAGGGAAGCTTTCTTT
>-|TRBV7-9|-|TRBJ2-3
CASSLVRATIPSDTQYF
TGCGCCAGCAGCTTGGTTCGGGCTACCATCCCCTCAGATACGCAGTATTTT
>TRBD1|TRBV6-5|many|TRBJ1-1
CASSYSPDRVNTEAFF
TGTGCCAGCAGTTACTCGCCGGACAGGGTGAACACTGAAGCTTTCTTT
>-|TRBV6-1|-|TRBJ1-2
CASRVRGYGYTF
TGTGCCAGCAGGGTACGGGGTTATGGCTACACCTTC
>TRBD1|TRBV5-1|many|TRBJ1-1
CASSEGQGGTEAFF
TGCGCCAGCAGCGAGGGACAGGGCGGCACTGAAGCTTTCTTT
>-|TRBV7-6|many|TRBJ1-4
CASSSQSNEKLFF
TGTGCCAGCAGCTCCCAGTCTAATGAAAAACTGTTTTTT
>TRBD1|TRBV9|-|TRBJ2-6
CASSVASLDRGNRSGADVLTF
TGTGCCAGCAGCGTAGCGAGCCTGGACAGGGGGAATCGATCTGGGGCCGACGTCCTGACTTTC
>-|TRBV9|many|TRBJ1-2
CASSVEPGRGYTF
TGTGCCAGCAGCGTAGAGCCAGGGCGAGGCTACACCTTC
>-|TRBV10-1|many|TRBJ1-1
CASSPVGRTEAFF
TGCGCCAGCAGCCCCGTCGGGAGGACTGAAGCTTTCTTT
>-|TRBV12-3/TRBV12-4|many|TRBJ1-5
CASSAGFDQPQHF
TGTGCCAGCAGTGCAGGGTTCGATCAGCCCCAGCATTTT
>-|TRBV7-9|-|TRBJ2-7
CASSPVGVEQYF
TGTGCCAGCAGCCCGGTAGGGGTGGAGCAGTACTTC
>-|TRBV2|-|TRBJ2-5
CASSVLGHGLAQPQYF
TGTGCCAGCAGTGTTCTGGGACACGGTCTCGCACAGCCCCAGTACTTC